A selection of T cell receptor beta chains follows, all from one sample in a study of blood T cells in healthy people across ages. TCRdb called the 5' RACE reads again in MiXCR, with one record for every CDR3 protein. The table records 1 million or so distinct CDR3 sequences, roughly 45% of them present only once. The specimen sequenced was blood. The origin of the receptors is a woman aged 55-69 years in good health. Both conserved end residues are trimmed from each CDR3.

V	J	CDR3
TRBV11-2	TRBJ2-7	ASSSVRGRGEQY
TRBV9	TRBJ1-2	ASSVAGGEGYT
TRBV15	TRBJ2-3	ATSTRTRTDTQY
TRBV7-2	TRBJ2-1	ASSPNAAYNEQF
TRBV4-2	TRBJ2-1	ASSNFLGGAYNEQF
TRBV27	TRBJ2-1	ASGTRGYNEQF
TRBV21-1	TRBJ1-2	ASSRRTGGVYGYT
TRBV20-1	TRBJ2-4	SARMGKNIQY
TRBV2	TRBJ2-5	ASSAWTGRETQY
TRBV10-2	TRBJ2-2	ASSEGLAGGPPGELF
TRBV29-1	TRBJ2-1	SVELGTRF
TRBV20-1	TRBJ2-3	SAGGALAGVTDTQY
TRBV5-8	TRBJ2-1	ASSVAGGPNLNEQF
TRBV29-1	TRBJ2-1	SVRTGGRYNEQF
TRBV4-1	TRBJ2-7	ASSSETNAPYEQY
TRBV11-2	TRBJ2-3	ASSLDRGTYTQY
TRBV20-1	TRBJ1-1	SARGDRGSGTEAF
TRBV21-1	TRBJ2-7	ASSNEKKCPKLHSYEQY
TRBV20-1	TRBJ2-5	SARAYRGQETQY
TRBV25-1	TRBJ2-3	ASSDRTRGRADTQY
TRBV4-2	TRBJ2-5	ASSQASGRNQETQY
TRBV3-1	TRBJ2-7	ASSPTLAGNEQY
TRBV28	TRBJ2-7	ASSPQLVRSSYEQY
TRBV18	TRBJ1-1	ASSPRPIGQGVTEAF
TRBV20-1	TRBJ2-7	SARDPQQGQY
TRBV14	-	ASSPLAGDALIYEQY
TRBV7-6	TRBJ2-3	ASSPLPFGQGTDTQY
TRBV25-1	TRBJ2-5	ASSEPKGQGETQY
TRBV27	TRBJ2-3	ASSLRDRHKDTQY